This T cell receptor beta chain derives from a study of response to subunit inactivated influenza vaccine. A single record per CDR3 protein comes from TCRdb applying MiXCR to the RT-PCR reads. Among 710,000 or so distinct CDR3 sequences, around 16% were seen once, and the ten largest hold approximately 10%. Looked up from germline, CDR1 is DFQATT and CDR2 is SNEGSKA (reference sequence). With 3 bases clipped from V and 4 bases from J, the junction kept 8 bases outside the gene matches. The CDR3 has 14 residues. The sequences come from PBMCs from blood, collected 12 days after vaccination. This sequence was found in a man in his fifties who received an inactivated influenza vaccine. The chain uses TRBV20-1 and TRBJ2-5, with 7 bases that match TRBD2. CDR3 nucleotide sequence: TGCAGTGCTAGGGTCGGCAGGGAGGGAGAGACCCAGTACTTC. Translating it yields CSARVGREGETQYF.